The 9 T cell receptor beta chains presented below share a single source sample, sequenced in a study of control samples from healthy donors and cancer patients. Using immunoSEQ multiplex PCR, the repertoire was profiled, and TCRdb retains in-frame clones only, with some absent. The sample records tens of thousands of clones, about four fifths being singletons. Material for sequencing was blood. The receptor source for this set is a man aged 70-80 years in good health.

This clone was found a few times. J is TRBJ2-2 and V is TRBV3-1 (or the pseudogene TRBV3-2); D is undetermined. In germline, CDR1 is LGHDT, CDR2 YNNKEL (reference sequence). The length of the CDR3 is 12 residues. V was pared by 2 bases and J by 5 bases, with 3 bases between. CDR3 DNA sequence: TGTGCCAGCAGCCAACCAACCGGGGAGCTGTTTTTT. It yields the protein CASSQPTGELFF.

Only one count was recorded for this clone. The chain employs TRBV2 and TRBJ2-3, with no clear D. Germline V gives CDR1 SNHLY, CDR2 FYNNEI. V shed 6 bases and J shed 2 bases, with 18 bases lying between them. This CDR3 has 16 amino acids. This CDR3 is CASRVTALEVTDTQYF. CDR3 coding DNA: TGTGCCAGCAGGGTAACGGCGCTCGAGGTCACAGATACGCAGTATTTT.

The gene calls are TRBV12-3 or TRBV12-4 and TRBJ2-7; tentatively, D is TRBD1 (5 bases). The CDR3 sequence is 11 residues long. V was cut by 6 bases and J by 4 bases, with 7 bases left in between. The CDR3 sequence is CASSNRYEQYF. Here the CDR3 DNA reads TGTGCCAGCAGCAACAGGTACGAGCAGTACTTC.

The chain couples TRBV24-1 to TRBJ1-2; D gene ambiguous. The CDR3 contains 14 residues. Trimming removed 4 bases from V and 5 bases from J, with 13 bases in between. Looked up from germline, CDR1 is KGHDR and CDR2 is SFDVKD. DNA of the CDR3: TGTGCCACCAGTGACCAAGGACGGTCTTATGGCTACACCTTC. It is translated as CATSDQGRSYGYTF.

CDR3 region: CASSLAPLGWSTGELFF. The CDR3 nucleotides are TGTGCCAGCAGCTTAGCCCCTCTCGGCTGGAGTACCGGGGAGCTGTTTTTT. The gene calls are TRBV7-9 and TRBJ2-2, with D unclear. The V gene lost 0 bases and the J gene lost 5 bases, with 16 bases spanning the gap. Germline-derived CDR1 and CDR2 are SEHNR and FQNEAQ (reference sequence). There are 17 residues in the CDR3.

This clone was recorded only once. The CDR3 DNA sequence: TGTGCCAGCAGCGTAGGGTTGCGGGATCAAGAGACCCAGTACTTC. As protein: CASSVGLRDQETQYF. This chain uses TRBV9 with TRBJ2-5; TRBD2 might be the D (6 bases). The germline V gene encodes CDR1 SGDLS and CDR2 YYNGEE. There are 15 residues in the CDR3. The V gene lost 0 bases and the J gene lost 2 bases, with 11 bases spanning the gap.

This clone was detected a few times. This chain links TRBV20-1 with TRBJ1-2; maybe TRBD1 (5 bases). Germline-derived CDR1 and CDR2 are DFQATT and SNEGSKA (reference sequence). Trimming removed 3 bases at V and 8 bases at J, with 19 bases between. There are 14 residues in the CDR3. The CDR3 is CSASTRAGRQGYTF. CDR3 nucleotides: TGCAGTGCTAGTACCCGCGCAGGGAGGCAAGGCTACACCTTC.

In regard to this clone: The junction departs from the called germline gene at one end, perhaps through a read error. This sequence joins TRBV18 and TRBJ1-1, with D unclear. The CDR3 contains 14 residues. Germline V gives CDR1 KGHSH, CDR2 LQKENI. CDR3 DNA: TGTGCCAGCTCAACACCACAGTGGGGCACTGAAGCTTTCTTT. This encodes CASSTPQWGTEAFF.

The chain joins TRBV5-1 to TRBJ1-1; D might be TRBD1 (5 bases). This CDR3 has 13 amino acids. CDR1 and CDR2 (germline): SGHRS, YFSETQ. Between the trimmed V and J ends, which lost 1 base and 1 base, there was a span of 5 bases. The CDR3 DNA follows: TGCGCCAGCAGCTTGCAGGGGAACACTGAAGCTTTCTTT. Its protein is CASSLQGNTEAFF.